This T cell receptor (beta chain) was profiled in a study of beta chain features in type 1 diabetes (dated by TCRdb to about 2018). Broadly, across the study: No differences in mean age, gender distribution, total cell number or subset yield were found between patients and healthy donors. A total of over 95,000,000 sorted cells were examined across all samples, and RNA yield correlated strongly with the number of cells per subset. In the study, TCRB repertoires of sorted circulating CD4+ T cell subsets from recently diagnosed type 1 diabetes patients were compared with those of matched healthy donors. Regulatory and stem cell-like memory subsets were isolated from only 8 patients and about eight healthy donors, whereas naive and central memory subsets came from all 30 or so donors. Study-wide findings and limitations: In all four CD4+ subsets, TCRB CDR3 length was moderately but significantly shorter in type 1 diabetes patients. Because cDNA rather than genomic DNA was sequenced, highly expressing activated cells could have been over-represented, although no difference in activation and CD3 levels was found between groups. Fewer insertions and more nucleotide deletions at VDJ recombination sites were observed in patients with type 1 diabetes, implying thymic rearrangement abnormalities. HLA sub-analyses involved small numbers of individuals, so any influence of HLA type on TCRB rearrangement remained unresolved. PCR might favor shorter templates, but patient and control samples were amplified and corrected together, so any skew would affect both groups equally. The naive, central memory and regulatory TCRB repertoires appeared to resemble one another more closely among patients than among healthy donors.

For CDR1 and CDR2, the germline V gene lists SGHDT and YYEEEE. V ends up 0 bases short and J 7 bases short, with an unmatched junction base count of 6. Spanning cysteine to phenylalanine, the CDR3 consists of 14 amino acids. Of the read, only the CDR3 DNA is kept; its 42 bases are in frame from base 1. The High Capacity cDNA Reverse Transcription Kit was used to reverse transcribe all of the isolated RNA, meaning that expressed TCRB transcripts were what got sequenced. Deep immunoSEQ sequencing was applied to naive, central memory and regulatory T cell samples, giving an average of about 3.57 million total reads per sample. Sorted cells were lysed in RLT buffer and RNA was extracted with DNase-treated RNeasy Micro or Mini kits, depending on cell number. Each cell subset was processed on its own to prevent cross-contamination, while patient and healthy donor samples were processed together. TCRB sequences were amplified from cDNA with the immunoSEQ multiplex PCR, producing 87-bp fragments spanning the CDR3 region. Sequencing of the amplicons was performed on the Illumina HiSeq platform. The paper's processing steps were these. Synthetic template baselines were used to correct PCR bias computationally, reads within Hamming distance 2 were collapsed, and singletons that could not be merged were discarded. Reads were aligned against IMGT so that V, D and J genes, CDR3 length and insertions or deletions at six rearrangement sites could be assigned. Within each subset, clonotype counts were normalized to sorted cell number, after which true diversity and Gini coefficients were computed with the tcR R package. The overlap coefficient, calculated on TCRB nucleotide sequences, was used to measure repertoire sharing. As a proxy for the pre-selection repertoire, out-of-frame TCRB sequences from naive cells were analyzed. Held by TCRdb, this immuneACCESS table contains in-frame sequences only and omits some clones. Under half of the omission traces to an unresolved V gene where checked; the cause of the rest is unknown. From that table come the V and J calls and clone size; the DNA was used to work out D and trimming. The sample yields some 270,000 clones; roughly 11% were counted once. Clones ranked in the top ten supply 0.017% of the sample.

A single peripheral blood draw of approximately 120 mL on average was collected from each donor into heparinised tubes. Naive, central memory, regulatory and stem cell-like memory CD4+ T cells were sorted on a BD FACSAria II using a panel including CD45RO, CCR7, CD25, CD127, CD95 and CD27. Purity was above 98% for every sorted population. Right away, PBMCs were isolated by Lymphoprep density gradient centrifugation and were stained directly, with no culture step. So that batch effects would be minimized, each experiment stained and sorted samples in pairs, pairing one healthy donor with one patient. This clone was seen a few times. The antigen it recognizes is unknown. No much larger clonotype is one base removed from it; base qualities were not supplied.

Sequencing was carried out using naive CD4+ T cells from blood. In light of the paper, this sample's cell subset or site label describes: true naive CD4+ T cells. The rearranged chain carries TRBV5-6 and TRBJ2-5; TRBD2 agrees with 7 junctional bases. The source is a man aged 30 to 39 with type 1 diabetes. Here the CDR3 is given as CASSLVFGEGTQYF. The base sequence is TGTGCCAGCAGCTTGGTGTTTGGGGAGGGGACCCAGTACTTC.